Included here is one T cell receptor beta chain sequence, with context. This specimen belongs to a study of CD8+ T cells in alopecia areata. Study-wide background: Twice a day, 5 to 10 mg of oral tofacitinib was administered to treated patients.

Germline lookup yields CDR1 LNHDA and CDR2 SQIVND (reference sequence). V was cut by 7 bases and J by 5 bases, with 14 bases left in between. The CDR3 is 13 residues long. Extracted RNA was reverse transcribed, and the resulting cDNA served as sequencing template. Libraries were prepared by immunoSEQ multiplex PCR; TCRdb keeps only in-frame clonotypes and omits some of them. This sample has 160,000 or so clones; 45% to 60% occur once, and the top ten carry approximately 19%. This clonotype was obtained from a human donor with alopecia areata. The input for sequencing was CD8+ T cells sorted from blood, taken at week 0. V and J are TRBV19 and TRBJ1-1; a possible D gene is TRBD1 (5 bases). CDR3 in amino acids: CASTPGLGTEAFF. CDR3 DNA: TGTGCCAGTACTCCGGGACTGGGTACTGAAGCTTTCTTT.